This note documents a single T cell receptor beta chain sequence. Its cognate antigen is unknown. The sample belongs to a study of cytomegalovirus exposure and HLA in healthy donors. Study-level results: A later analysis showed TCR association rates differing by HLA locus, peaking at DRB1 and lowest at HLA-C.

PCR employed 60 Vbeta and 13 Jbeta primers. Using immunoSEQ multiplex PCR, the repertoire was profiled, and TCRdb retains in-frame clones only, with some absent. The sample shows approximately 240,000 clones, over 80% of them seen only once. The sequenced sample consisted of PBMCs. The TCR originated in a woman in her 40s in good health and CMV-seropositive.

CDR3 coding DNA: TGTGCCAGCAGTCCCAGGGGGCGAAGTAACAATGAGCAGTTCTTC. Protein product: CASSPRGRSNNEQFF. The V gene is TRBV6-4, the J gene TRBJ2-1, with 8 bases lining up with TRBD1. The ends lost 5 bases at V and 5 bases at J; junction bases unmatched: 8. CDR3 length: 15 residues. Germline CDR1 reads MRHNA; CDR2 reads SNTAGT.